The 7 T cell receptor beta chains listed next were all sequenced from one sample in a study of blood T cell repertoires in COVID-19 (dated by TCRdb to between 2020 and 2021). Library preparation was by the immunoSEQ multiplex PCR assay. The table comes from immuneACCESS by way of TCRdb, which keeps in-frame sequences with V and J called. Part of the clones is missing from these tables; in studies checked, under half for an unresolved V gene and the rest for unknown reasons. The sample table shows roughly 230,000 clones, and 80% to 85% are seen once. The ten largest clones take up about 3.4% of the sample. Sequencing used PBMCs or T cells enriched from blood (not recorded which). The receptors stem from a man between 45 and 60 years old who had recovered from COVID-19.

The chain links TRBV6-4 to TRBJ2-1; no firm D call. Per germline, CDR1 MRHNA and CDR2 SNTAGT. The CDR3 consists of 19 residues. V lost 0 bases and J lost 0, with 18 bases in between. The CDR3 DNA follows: TGTGCCAGCAGTGACTCGCCACTGCCACTTCCAGGCTCCTACAATGAGCAGTTCTTC. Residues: CASSDSPLPLPGSYNEQFF.

The CDR3: CASSQLAGGPNEQFF. In DNA, the CDR3 is TGTGCCAGCAGCCAATTAGCGGGGGGGCCGAATGAGCAGTTCTTC. The V gene is TRBV3-1 (or the pseudogene TRBV3-2), the J gene TRBJ2-1; 11 bases match TRBD2. This CDR3 has 15 residues. Germline V gene sequence: CDR1 LGHDT, CDR2 YNNKEL (reference sequence). V shed 2 bases, J shed 7 bases, and the junction held 4 bases outside the gene matches.

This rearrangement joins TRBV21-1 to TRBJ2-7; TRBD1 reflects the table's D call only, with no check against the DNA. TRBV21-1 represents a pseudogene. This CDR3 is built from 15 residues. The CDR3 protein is CASSKDGTASYEQYF. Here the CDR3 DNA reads TGTGCCAGCAGCAAAGATGGGACAGCTTCCTACGAGCAGTACTTC.

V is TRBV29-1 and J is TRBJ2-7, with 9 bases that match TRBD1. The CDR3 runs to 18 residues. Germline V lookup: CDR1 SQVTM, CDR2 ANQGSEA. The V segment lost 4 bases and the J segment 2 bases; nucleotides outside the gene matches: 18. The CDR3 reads CSVVALKTGTGTAYEQYF. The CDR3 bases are TGCAGCGTTGTAGCTCTCAAAACCGGGACAGGGACTGCCTACGAGCAGTACTTC.

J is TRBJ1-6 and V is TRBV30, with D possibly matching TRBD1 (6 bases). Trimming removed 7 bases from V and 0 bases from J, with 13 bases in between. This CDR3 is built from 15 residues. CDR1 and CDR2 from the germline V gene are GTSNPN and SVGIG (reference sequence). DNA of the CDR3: TGTGCCTCGAAAAGGGGGAGCTCCTATAATTCACCCCTCCACTTT. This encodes CASKRGSSYNSPLHF.

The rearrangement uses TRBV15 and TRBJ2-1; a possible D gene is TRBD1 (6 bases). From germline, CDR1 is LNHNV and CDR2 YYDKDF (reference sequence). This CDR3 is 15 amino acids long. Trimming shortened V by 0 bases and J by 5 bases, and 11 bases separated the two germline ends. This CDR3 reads CATSREGGPNNEQFF. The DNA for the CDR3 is TGTGCCACCAGCAGAGAAGGGGGTCCAAACAATGAGCAGTTCTTC.

CDR3 sequence (DNA): TGTGCCAGCAGCGTAATCCCCAGCGGGAGGGGAGCAGATACGCAGTATTTT. Protein product: CASSVIPSGRGADTQYF. The rearrangement uses TRBV9 and TRBJ2-3; 10 bases fit TRBD2. Germline trimming cut 1 base from V and 4 bases from J; bases unmatched to any gene: 9. This CDR3 is 17 amino acids long. Looked up from germline, CDR1 is SGDLS and CDR2 is YYNGEE.